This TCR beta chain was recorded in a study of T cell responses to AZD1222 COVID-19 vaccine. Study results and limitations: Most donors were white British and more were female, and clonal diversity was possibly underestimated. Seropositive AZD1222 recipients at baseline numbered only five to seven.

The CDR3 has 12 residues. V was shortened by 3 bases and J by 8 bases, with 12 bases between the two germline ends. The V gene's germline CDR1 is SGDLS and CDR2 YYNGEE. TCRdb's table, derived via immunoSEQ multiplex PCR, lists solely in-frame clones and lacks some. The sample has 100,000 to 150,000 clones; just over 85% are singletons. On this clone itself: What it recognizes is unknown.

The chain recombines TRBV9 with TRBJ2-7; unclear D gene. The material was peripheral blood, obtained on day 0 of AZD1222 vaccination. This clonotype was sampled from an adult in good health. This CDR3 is CASSDSILKQYF. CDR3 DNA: TGTGCCAGCAGCGACAGCATCCTCAAGCAGTACTTC. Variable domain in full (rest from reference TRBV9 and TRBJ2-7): DSGVTQTPKHLITATGQRVTLRCSPRSGDLSVYWYQQSLDQGLQFLIQYYNGEERAKGNILERFSAQQFPDLHSELNLSSLELGDSALYFCASSDSILKQYFGPGTRLTVT.